This T cell receptor beta chain originates from a study of shared clonotypes between healthy human individuals. Study at large: The donor group consisted of a couple of women and three men, aged 18 to 49.

The CDR3 runs 14 residues. V was clipped by 2 bases and J by 6 bases, with 13 bases between them. Germline CDR1 and CDR2: SGHRS and YFSETQ. The unsorted PBMC sample used ten immunoSEQ deep assay plates. Using immunoSEQ multiplex PCR, the repertoire was profiled, and TCRdb retains in-frame clones only, with some absent. The sample contains about 490,000 clones, roughly 85% of which appear only once. HIV-negative, healthy adults without recent acute infections or vaccinations were the donors. The unsorted samples had 70 million to 100 million PBMCs used for genomic DNA. The rearrangement joins TRBV5-1 to TRBJ2-3; D is unresolved. The clonotype originates from a woman in her 40s in good health. Some clones in this sample may be carry-over from other donors' samples. Sequenced: PBMCs. The CDR3 reads CASSLPGGGDTQYF. The CDR3 nucleotides are TGCGCCAGCAGCTTACCGGGCGGTGGCGATACGCAGTATTTT. The full variable domain, with the rest looked up from reference TRBV5-1 and TRBJ2-3, is KAGVTQTPRYLIKTRGQQVTLSCSPISGHRSVSWYQQTPGQGLQFLFEYFSETQRNKGNFPGRFSGRQFSNSRSEMNVSTLELGDSALYLCASSLPGGGDTQYFGPGTRLTVL.